This TCR beta chain appears in the sequencing data of a study of cytomegalovirus exposure and HLA in healthy donors. Study observations and caveats: A later analysis revealed that TCR association rates differed between HLA loci, peaking at DRB1 and bottoming out at HLA-C.

The CDR3 is made up of 15 amino acids. CDR1 SGHTS and CDR2 YDEGEE come from the germline V gene. The J segment lost 6 bases and the V segment lost 0 bases, leaving 6 bases of the junction unmatched. PCR was performed using 60 Vbeta and 13 Jbeta primers. Repertoires were generated with immunoSEQ multiplex PCR, while TCRdb's copy carries only in-frame clones and drops some. The repertoire includes about 190,000 clones, around 75% of them detected once, and 1.5% to 2% sits in the top ten. This clone was picked up one time. What it binds is not known. The rearrangement uses TRBV5-8 and TRBJ2-3; 8 positions match TRBD1. The sequencing sample was made of PBMCs. The sequence was obtained from a woman aged 45-65 years in good health and CMV-seronegative. The CDR3 bases are TGTGCCAGCAGCTTGGGGGGGACAGGAACCGATACGCAGTATTTT. Encoded protein: CASSLGGTGTDTQYF.